This T cell receptor beta chain derives from a study of cytomegalovirus exposure and HLA in healthy donors. Study background: Unique TCRs numbering approximately 81 million, obtained from HLA-typed donors, made up an early data release.

Amplification used 60 Vbeta primers and 13 Jbeta primers. Data came from immunoSEQ multiplex PCR; TCRdb stores just in-frame clones and leaves some out. Found here are around 190,000 clones, roughly 78% of them singletons; the top ten hold about 0.72%. This clone was detected only once. The target antigen is unknown. Trimming removed 4 bases from V and 5 bases from J, with 12 bases in between. Per the germline V gene, CDR1 is MGHRA and CDR2 is YSYEKL. CDR3 size: 13 residues. The study's findings and limits: Researchers had no immune exposure information except CMV serostatus available. A later analysis, which compared TCR beta chains of equal frequency, found the HLA-associated ones more clonally expanded.

V usage is TRBV4-1 and J usage is TRBJ2-7; D gene ambiguous. The TCR sequence derives from a woman between 35 and 50 years old in good health and CMV-seronegative. Sequenced input: PBMCs. The CDR3 DNA reads as TGCGCCAGCAGCCTCCTGATCAGGAACGAGCAGTACTTC. Translation gives CASSLLIRNEQYF.